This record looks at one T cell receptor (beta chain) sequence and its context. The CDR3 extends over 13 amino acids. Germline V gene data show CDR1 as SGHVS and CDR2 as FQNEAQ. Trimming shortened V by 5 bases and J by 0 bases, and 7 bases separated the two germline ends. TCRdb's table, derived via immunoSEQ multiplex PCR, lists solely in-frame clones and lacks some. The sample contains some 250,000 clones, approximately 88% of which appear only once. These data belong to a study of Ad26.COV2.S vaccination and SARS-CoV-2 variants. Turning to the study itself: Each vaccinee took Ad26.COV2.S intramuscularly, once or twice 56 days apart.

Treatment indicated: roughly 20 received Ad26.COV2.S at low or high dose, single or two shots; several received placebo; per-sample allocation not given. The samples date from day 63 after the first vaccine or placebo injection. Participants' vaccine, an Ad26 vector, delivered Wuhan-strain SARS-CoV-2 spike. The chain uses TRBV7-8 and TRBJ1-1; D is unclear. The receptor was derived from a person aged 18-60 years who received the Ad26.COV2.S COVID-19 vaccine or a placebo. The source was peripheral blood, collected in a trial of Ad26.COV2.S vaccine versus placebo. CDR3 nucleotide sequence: TGTGCCAGCAGCCGTTCTATGAACACTGAAGCTTTCTTT. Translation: CASSRSMNTEAFF.